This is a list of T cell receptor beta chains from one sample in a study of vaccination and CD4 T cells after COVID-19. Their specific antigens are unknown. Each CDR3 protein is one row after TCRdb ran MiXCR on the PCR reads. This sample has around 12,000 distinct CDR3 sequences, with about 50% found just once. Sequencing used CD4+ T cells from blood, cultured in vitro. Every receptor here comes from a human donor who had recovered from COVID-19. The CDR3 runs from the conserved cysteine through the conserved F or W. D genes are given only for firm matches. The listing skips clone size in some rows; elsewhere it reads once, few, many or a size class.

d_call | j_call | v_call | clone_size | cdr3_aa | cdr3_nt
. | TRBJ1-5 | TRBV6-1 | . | CASSGSWAAQPQHF | TGTGCCAGCAGTGGATCATGGGCGGCTCAGCCCCAGCATTTT
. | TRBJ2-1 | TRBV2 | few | CASRGDLSNEQFF | TGTGCCAGCAGGGGGGACCTGTCGAATGAGCAGTTCTTC
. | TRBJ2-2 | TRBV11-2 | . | CASSSRSDTGELFF | TGTGCCAGCAGCTCCCGATCAGACACCGGGGAGCTGTTTTTT
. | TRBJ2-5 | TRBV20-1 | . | CSARGRVPEEETQYF | TGCAGTGCTAGAGGTCGTGTCCCCGAGGAAGAGACCCAGTACTTC
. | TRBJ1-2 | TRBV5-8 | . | CASSLARTINYGYTF | TGTGCCAGCAGCTTGGCGCGAACTATTAACTATGGCTACACCTTC
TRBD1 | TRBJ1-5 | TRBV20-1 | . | CSARDSTGTGGLQPQHF | TGCAGTGCTAGAGATAGTACCGGGACAGGGGGTTTGCAGCCCCAGCATTTT
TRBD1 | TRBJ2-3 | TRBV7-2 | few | CASRRDRHTDTQYF | TGTGCCAGCAGAAGGGACAGGCACACAGATACGCAGTATTTT
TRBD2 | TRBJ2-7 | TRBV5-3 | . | CASSLAGGSSYEQYF | TGTGCCAGCAGCTTAGCGGGAGGGAGCTCCTACGAGCAGTACTTC
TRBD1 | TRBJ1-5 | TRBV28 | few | CASSLRQGDYQPQHF | TGTGCCAGCAGTTTAAGGCAGGGGGACTATCAGCCCCAGCATTTT
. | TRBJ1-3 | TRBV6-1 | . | CASGDSDTIYF | TGTGCCAGCGGAGATAGTGACACCATATATTTT
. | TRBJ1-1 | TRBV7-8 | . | CASSLVKVGLVSGNTEAFF | TGTGCCAGCAGCTTAGTGAAGGTGGGGTTAGTGTCAGGGAACACTGAAGCTTTCTTT
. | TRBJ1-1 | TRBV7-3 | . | CASSTRQNPEAFF | TGTGCCAGCAGCACCCGACAGAACCCTGAAGCTTTCTTT
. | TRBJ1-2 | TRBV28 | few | CASTFGQVGYGYTF | TGTGCCAGCACCTTCGGCCAGGTCGGCTATGGCTACACCTTC
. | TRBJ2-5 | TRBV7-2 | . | CASSLGPETQYF | TGTGCCAGCAGCTTAGGTCCAGAGACCCAGTACTTC
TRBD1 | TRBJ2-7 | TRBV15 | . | CATSRQYRDSSYEQYF | TGTGCCACCAGCAGACAGTACCGGGACAGCTCCTACGAGCAGTACTTC
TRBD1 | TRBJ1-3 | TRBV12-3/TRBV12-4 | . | CASTRDRGHSGNTIYF | TGTGCCAGCACCCGGGACAGGGGGCACTCTGGAAACACCATATATTTT
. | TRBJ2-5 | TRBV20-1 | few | CSARPGGKETQYF | TGCAGTGCTAGACCTGGCGGGAAGGAGACCCAGTACTTC
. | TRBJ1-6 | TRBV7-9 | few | CASSSPGRSSYNSPLHF | TGTGCCAGCAGCTCCCCGGGACGGAGCTCCTATAATTCACCCCTCCACTTT
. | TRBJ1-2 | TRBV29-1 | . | CSAGYQGYGYTF | TGCAGCGCAGGATACCAGGGGTATGGCTACACCTTC
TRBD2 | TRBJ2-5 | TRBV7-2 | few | CASTLAGPQETQYF | TGTGCCAGCACCCTAGCGGGGCCCCAAGAGACCCAGTACTTC
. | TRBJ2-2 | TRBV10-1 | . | CASSNAGGELFF | TGCGCCAGCAGTAACGCTGGCGGGGAGCTGTTTTTT
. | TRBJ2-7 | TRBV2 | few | CASSDVEPGKNF | TGTGCCAGCAGTGACGTCGAGCCAGGGAAAAACTTC
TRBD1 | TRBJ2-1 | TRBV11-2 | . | CASSFPQGRQFF | TGTGCCAGCAGCTTTCCACAGGGGAGGCAGTTCTTC
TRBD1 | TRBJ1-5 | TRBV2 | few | CASSMDRGLSNQPQHF | TGTGCCAGCAGTATGGACAGGGGCCTAAGCAATCAGCCCCAGCATTTT
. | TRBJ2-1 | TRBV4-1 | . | CASSTNPQVTTYNEQFF | TGCGCCAGCAGCACAAACCCACAGGTAACTACCTACAATGAGCAGTTCTTC
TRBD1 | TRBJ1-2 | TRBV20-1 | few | CSAIGQGSRGGYTF | TGCAGTGCAATTGGACAGGGGTCACGAGGGGGCTACACCTTC
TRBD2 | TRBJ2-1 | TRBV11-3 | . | CASSLGTSGPYNEQFF | TGTGCCAGCAGCTTAGGAACTAGCGGGCCTTACAATGAGCAGTTCTTC